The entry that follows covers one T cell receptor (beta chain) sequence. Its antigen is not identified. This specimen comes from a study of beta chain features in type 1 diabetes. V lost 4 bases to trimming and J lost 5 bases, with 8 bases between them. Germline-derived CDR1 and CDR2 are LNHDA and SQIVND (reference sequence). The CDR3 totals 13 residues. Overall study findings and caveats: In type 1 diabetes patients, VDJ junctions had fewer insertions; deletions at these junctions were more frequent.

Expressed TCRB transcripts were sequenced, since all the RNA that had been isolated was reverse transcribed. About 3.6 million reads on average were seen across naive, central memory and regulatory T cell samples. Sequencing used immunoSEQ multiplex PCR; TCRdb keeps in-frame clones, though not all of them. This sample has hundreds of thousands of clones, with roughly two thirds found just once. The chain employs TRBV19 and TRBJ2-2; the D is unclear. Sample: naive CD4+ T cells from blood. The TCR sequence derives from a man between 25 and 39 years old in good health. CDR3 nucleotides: TGTGCCAGTAGTACCGGACGGACCGGGGAGCTGTTTTTT. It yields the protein CASSTGRTGELFF.